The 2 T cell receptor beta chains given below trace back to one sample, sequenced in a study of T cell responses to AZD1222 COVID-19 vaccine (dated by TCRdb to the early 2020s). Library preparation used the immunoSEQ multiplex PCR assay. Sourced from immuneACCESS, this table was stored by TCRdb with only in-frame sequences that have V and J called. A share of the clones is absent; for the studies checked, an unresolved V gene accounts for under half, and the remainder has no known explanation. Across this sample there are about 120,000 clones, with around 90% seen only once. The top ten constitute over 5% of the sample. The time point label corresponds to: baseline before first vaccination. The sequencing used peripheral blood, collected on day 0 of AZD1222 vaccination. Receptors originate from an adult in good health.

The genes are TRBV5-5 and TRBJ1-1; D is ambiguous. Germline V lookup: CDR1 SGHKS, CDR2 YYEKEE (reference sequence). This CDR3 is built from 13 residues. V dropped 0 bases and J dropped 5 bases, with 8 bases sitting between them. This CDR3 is CASSLAVGTEAFF. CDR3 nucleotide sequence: TGTGCCAGCAGCTTGGCTGTAGGGACTGAAGCTTTCTTT.

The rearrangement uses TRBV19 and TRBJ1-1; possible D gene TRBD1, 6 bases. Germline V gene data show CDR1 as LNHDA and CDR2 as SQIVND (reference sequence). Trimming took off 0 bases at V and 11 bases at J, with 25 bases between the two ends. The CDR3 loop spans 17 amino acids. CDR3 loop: CASSIDPSVTGSRDAFF. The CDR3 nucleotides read TGTGCCAGTAGTATAGACCCCTCCGTAACAGGGAGCCGTGACGCTTTCTTT. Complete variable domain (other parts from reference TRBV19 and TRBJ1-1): DGGITQSPKYLFRKEGQNVTLSCEQNLNHDAMYWYRQDPGQGLRLIYYSQIVNDFQKGDIAEGYSVSREKKESFPLTVTSAQKNPTAFYLCASSIDPSVTGSRDAFFGQGTRLTVV.